Listed below are T cell receptor beta chains from one sample, sequenced in a study of T cells expressing NK-cell markers. TCRdb reanalyzed the 5' RACE reads and collapses them to one entry per CDR3 protein, without DNA. The sample totals about 260,000 distinct CDR3 sequences. Sequencing used blood T cells: a sorted CD56 or NKG2C T cell subset, CD4+ or CD8+ T cells, or bulk PBMC T cells (not recorded which). Source of these receptors: a woman between 18 and 70 years old in good health. Each CDR3 is given with its conserved first and last residue. Each record gives: J gene, V gene, CDR3 protein.

J: TRBJ2-5; V: TRBV29-1; CDR3: CSVGTAPQETQYF
J: TRBJ1-2; V: TRBV7-9; CDR3: CASSSRGYGYTF
J: TRBJ2-4; V: TRBV4-3; CDR3: CASSQAGSKNIQYF
J: TRBJ2-2; V: TRBV9; CDR3: CASSVGRDTGELFF
J: TRBJ2-7; V: TRBV20-1; CDR3: CSARDQGSPYEQYF
J: TRBJ2-1; V: TRBV24-1; CDR3: CATSGIDSWGLYNEQFF
J: TRBJ1-6; V: TRBV6-5; CDR3: CASSYSGARYNSPLHF
J: TRBJ2-3; V: TRBV7-6; CDR3: CASSLRAKGPDTQYF
J: TRBJ2-3; V: TRBV10-3; CDR3: CAIRDTTTDTQYF
J: TRBJ2-2; V: TRBV12-3/TRBV12-4; CDR3: CASSSNGRGELFF
J: TRBJ2-7; V: TRBV4-2; CDR3: CASSQGRGPYEQYF
J: TRBJ2-3; V: TRBV5-6; CDR3: CASSLTDRDTQYF
J: TRBJ1-6; V: TRBV7-2; CDR3: CASSSETGANSPLHF
J: TRBJ2-2; V: TRBV7-3; CDR3: CASSLFQINTGELFF
J: TRBJ2-3; V: TRBV7-2; CDR3: CASRAAVAGGRDTQYF
J: TRBJ1-5; V: TRBV6-1; CDR3: CASSERGNQPQHF
J: TRBJ1-1; V: TRBV30; CDR3: CAWMIALNTEAFF
J: TRBJ2-1; V: TRBV18; CDR3: CASSPFGRDNEQFF
J: TRBJ2-5; V: TRBV7-8; CDR3: CASSRRDTGSQTQYF
J: TRBJ1-6; V: TRBV30; CDR3: CAWSVPGTNNSPLHF
J: TRBJ2-1; V: TRBV11-3; CDR3: CASSLGRGTEQFF
J: TRBJ2-2; V: TRBV2; CDR3: CASSVAGGIGELFF
J: TRBJ2-1; V: TRBV5-1; CDR3: CASSPRGPYNEQFF
J: TRBJ2-1; V: TRBV7-8; CDR3: CASSLKPPGWQGFLNEQFF
J: TRBJ2-2; V: TRBV20-1; CDR3: CSAQDRGNTGELFF
J: TRBJ1-4; V: TRBV29-1; CDR3: CSVDSGLGEKLFF
J: TRBJ2-2; V: TRBV10-3; CDR3: CAISPGTGATGELFF
J: TRBJ2-2; V: TRBV3-1; CDR3: CASSQGVRGGELFF
J: TRBJ2-7; V: TRBV9; CDR3: CASSVGQGGFEQYF
J: TRBJ2-5; V: TRBV20-1; CDR3: CSARSPGTSGETQYF
J: TRBJ2-2; V: TRBV20-1; CDR3: CSAPSGTERTGELFF
J: TRBJ2-2; V: TRBV10-2; CDR3: CASSARTGNTGELFF
J: TRBJ2-1; V: TRBV9; CDR3: CASSVGDSYNEQFF